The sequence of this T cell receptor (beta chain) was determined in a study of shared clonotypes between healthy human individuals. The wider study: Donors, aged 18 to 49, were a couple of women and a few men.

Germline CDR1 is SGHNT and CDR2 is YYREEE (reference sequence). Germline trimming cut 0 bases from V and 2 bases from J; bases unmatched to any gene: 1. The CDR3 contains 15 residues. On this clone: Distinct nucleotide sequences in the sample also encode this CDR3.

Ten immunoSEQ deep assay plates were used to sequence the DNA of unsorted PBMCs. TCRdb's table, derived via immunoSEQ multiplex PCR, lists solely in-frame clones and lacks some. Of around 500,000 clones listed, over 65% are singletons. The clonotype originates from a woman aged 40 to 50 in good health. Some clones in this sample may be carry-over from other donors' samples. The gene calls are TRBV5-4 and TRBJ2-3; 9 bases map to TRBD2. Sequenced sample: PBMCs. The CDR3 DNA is TGTGCCAGCAGCTTGGGACTAGCGGACACAGATACGCAGTATTTT. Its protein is CASSLGLADTDTQYF. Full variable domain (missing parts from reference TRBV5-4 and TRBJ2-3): ETGVTQSPTHLIKTRGQQVTLRCSSQSGHNTVSWYQQALGQGPQFIFQYYREEENGRGNFPPRFSGLQFPNYSSELNVNALELDDSALYLCASSLGLADTDTQYFGPGTRLTVL.